This entry features one T cell receptor (beta chain) sequence. Amplification started from genomic DNA. A primer set of 30 forward and 13 reverse primers amplified the CDR3. TCRdb analysed the multiplex PCR reads with MiXCR anew, one entry per CDR3 protein. This table holds 250,000 to 300,000 distinct CDR3 sequences, approximately 45% found once. The CDR3 runs to 15 residues. V was cut by 0 bases and J by 0 bases, with 9 bases left in between. Per the germline V gene, CDR1 is SGDLS and CDR2 is YYNGEE. This entry belongs to a study of type 1 and type 2 diabetes patients. The sequencing input was peripheral blood mononuclear cells (PBMCs). J is TRBJ2-5 and V is TRBV9, with a tentative D call TRBD2 (5 bases). The TCR was taken from a man aged 18 to 35 with type 2 diabetes. CDR3 protein: CASSVGDYYQETQYF. The CDR3 bases are TGTGCCAGCAGCGTAGGAGACTACTACCAAGAGACCCAGTACTTC.